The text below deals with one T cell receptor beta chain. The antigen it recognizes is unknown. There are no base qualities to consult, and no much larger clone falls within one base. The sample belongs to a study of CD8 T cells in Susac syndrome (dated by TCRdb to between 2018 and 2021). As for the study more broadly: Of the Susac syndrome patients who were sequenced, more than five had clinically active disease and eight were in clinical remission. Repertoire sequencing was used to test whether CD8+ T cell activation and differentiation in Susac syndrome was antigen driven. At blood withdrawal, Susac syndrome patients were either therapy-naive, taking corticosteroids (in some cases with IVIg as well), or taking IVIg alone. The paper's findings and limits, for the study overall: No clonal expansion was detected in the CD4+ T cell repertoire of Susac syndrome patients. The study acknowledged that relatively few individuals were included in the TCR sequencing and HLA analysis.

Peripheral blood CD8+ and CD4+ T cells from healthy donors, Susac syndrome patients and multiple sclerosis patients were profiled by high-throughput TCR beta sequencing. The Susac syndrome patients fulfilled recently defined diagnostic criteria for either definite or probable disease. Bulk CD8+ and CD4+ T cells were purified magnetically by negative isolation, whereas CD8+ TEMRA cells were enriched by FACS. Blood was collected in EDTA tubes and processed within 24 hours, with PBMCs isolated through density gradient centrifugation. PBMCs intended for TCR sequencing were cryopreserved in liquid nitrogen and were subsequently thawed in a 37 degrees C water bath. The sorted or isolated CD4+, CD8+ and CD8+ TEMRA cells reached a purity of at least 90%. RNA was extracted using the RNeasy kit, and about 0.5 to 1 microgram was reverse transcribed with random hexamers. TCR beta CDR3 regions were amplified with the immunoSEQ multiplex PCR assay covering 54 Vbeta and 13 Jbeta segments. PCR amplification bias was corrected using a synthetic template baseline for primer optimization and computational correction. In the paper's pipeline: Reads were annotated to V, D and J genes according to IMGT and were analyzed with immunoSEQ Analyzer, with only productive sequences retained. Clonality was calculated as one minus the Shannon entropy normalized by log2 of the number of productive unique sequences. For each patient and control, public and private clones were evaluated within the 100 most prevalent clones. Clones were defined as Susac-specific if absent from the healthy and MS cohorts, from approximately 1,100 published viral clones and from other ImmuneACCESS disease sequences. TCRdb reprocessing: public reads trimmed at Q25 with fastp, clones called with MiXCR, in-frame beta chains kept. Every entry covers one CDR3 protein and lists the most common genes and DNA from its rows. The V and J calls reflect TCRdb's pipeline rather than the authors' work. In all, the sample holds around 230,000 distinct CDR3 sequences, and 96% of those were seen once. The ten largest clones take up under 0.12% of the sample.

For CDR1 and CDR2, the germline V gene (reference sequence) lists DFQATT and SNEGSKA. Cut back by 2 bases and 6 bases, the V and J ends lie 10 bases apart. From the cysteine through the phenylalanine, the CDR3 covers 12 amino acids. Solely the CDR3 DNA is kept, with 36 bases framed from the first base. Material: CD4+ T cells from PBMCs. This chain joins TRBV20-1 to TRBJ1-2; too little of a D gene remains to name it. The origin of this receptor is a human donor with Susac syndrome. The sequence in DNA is TGCAGTGCTAGATTTGTGGGAAATGGCTACACCTTC. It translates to CSARFVGNGYTF.